This TCR beta chain stems from a study of resident and recirculating memory T cells in vitiligo. Study summary: Whole samples, not sorted cells, were homogenized and used for genomic DNA extraction.

Sequencing used immunoSEQ multiplex PCR; TCRdb keeps in-frame clones, though not all of them. Here the sample spans around 70,000 clones, just over 90% being singletons. The V gene's germline CDR1 is SQVTM and CDR2 ANQGSEA. The CDR3 has 13 residues. The ends lost 4 bases at V and 7 bases at J; junction bases unmatched: 5. This clone has just a few counts. This sequence joins TRBV29-1 and TRBJ1-4, with TRBD1 matching 8 bases. This TCR came from a male donor with vitiligo. Specimen: blood. CDR3 nucleotides: TGCAGCGTTGGGTCAGGGGGCAGTGAAAAACTGTTTTTT. Its translation: CSVGSGGSEKLFF.